Listed here is a single TCR beta chain. The source of the sample is a study of blood T cell repertoires in COVID-19. For the study at large: COVID-19 samples, acute and convalescent, were from the United States, Italy and Spain. PBMCs, B-cell-depleted T cells, or T cells provided the cDNA or gDNA that made up the material.

Original data processing: Researchers report that nucleated cell counts were estimated from reference gene primer amplification. Generated by immunoSEQ multiplex PCR, the TCRdb table keeps only in-frame clones and is missing some. The DNA was the basis for D and trimming; V, J and clone size are from that table. The sample contains 350,000 or so clones, around 88% of which appear only once. Germline CDR1 and CDR2: KGHSH and LQKENI. The CDR3 length is 15 residues. V gave up 3 bases and J gave up 6 bases; unmatched junction bases: 6. The sample consisted of peripheral blood. The chain couples TRBV18 to TRBJ2-7, with 12 bases lining up with TRBD1. The clonotype originates from a man aged 30 to 45 with active or convalescent COVID-19. The DNA of the CDR3 is TGTGCCAGCTCACCTACGGGACAGGGGGCGGTCGAGCAGTACTTC. This codes for CASSPTGQGAVEQYF.